One sample yielded the 28 T cell receptor beta chains listed below, sequenced in a study of spatial heterogeneity in lung cancer. Study-level points and caveats: In tumors, expanded intratumoral alpha and beta TCR counts tracked mutation counts.

The sample's time point: sample taken at primary tumor resection. Their specific antigens are unknown. Using its own MiXCR run on the 5' RACE reads, TCRdb lists one record per CDR3 protein. The data hold more than 15,000 distinct CDR3 sequences, with around 6.5% observed a single time. The source material was lung tumor tissue, sampled at surgery. Source of these receptors: a female donor with early-stage non-small cell lung cancer.

The sample holds many counts of this clonotype. The chain uses TRBV11-2 and TRBJ2-2; D gene unclear. CDR1 SGHAT and CDR2 FQNNGV come from the germline V gene. The V end was cut by 6 bases, the J end by 3 bases, with 11 bases between. The CDR3 contains 14 residues. The CDR3 region is CASSSGRDTGELFF. In nucleotides, the CDR3 is TGTGCCAGCAGTTCCGGACGAGACACCGGGGAGCTGTTTTTT.

This clonotype has a count of ten or more. The CDR3 DNA reads TGTGCCAGCAGCTGGGATAGCGGCAAAAACATTCAGTACTTC. Translated: CASSWDSGKNIQYF. The J gene is TRBJ2-4, the V gene TRBV11-2, with a possible D match to TRBD2 (6 bases). The length of the CDR3 is 14 residues. V was shortened by 4 bases and J by 3 bases, with 10 bases between the two germline ends. Germline CDR1 reads SGHAT; CDR2 reads FQNNGV.

This clonotype was detected many times. The genes are TRBV5-1 and TRBJ2-3; TRBD1 matches at 8 bases. This CDR3 is built from 14 residues. V gave up 4 bases and J gave up 6 bases; unmatched junction bases: 7. Per the germline V gene, CDR1 is SGHRS and CDR2 is YFSETQ. The CDR3 sequence is CASSTGTGMDTQYF. CDR3 nucleotide sequence: TGCGCCAGCAGCACCGGGACAGGAATGGATACGCAGTATTTT.

The table lists this clonotype with many counts. The chain is built from TRBV12-5 and TRBJ2-3; D ambiguous. Trimming removed 4 bases at V and 3 bases at J, with 11 bases between. This CDR3 is built from 14 residues. Germline CDR1 and CDR2: LGHNT and FRNRAP. The CDR3 coding sequence is TGTGCTAGTGGTTCCTCCGGCAAAACAGATACGCAGTATTTT. Translated: CASGSSGKTDTQYF. The variable domain in full, with the rest retrieved from reference TRBV12-5 and TRBJ2-3, is DARVTQTPRHKVTEMGQEVTMRCQPILGHNTVFWYRQTMMQGLELLAYFRNRAPLDDSGMPKDRFSAEMPDATLATLKIQPSEPRDSAVYFCASGSSGKTDTQYFGPGTRLTVL.

This clonotype is labeled as medium-sized (0.01 to 0.1%). The DNA for the CDR3 is TGTGCCAGCAGCTTAAATCCGGGGGCCAACGTCCTGACTTTC. Translating it yields CASSLNPGANVLTF. The chain recombines TRBV11-2 with TRBJ2-6; D is unresolved. The CDR3 length is 14 residues. CDR1 is SGHAT, CDR2 FQNNGV, per germline. Trimming left V 2 bases short and J 4 bases short, with 6 bases between.

At least ten counts were recorded for this clonotype. The genes are TRBV6-5 and TRBJ2-1; possible D gene TRBD1, 5 bases. CDR3 length: 14 residues. The V end lost 6 bases, the J end lost 9 bases, and 18 bases lay between the germline ends. Germline CDR1 reads MNHEY; CDR2 reads SVGAGI. CDR3 nucleotides: TGTGCCAGCAGCCCCGTCACCAGGGCAAGTGAGCAGTTCTTC. Protein product: CASSPVTRASEQFF.

In this sample, this clonotype turned up many times. A read error may account for a junction end that differs from germline. The CDR3 DNA follows: TGTGCCAGCAGCCCAAGTGTATTTGACACCTCCTACAATGGGCAGTTCTTC. Protein: CASSPSVFDTSYNGQFF. This sequence joins TRBV7-6 and TRBJ2-1, with unresolved D. Germline V lookup: CDR1 SGHVS, CDR2 FNYEAQ. This CDR3 has 17 residues.

This clonotype has ten or more counts. The chain combines TRBV12-3 or TRBV12-4 with TRBJ2-7; 8 bases fit TRBD2. This CDR3 spans 15 amino acids. After removal of 5 bases from V and 0 bases from J, the junction contained 6 bases not matched to a gene. The CDR3 DNA sequence: TGTGCCAGCAGTGGGAGCGGGAGCCTCTCCTACGAGCAGTACTTC. The encoded protein is CASSGSGSLSYEQYF.

This clonotype was found many times. V usage is TRBV6-5 and J usage is TRBJ1-1; D may be TRBD1 (6 bases). From germline, CDR1 is MNHEY and CDR2 SVGAGI. The CDR3 consists of 15 residues. Trimming stripped 6 bases from V and 1 base from J, with 15 bases between. The CDR3 region has the DNA TGTGCCAGCAGGCAAAACACAGGGCCGAACACTGAAGCTTTCTTT. This codes for CASRQNTGPNTEAFF.

The chain recombines TRBV18 with TRBJ2-6; maybe TRBD2 (6 bases). CDR1 is KGHSH and CDR2 is LQKENI in the germline V gene. CDR3 length equals 17 residues. Trimming stripped 3 bases from V and 0 bases from J, with 12 bases between. In DNA form, the CDR3 reads TGTGCCAGCTCACCGGGGAGGTTAGCCTCTGGGGCCAACGTCCTGACTTTC. Residues: CASSPGRLASGANVLTF.

This clonotype was recorded many times. The genes are TRBV20-1 and TRBJ1-4, with 12 bases matching TRBD1. Germline-derived CDR1 and CDR2 are DFQATT and SNEGSKA (reference sequence). The CDR3 is 14 amino acids. V trimming: 6 bases; J trimming: 10 bases; junction bases outside the gene matches: 9. The CDR3 DNA is TGCAGTGCCCCCACGGGACAGGGGGCTCGAAAACTGTTTTTT. Amino acid sequence: CSAPTGQGARKLFF.

This clonotype has a count of ten or more. The chain joins TRBV24-1 to TRBJ2-1; 10 bases fit TRBD2. From germline, CDR1 is KGHDR and CDR2 SFDVKD. With 1 base clipped from V and 5 bases from J, the junction kept 7 bases outside the gene matches. CDR3 length equals 17 residues. This chain's CDR3 is CATSDFLAGEADNEQFF. In DNA, the CDR3 is TGTGCCACCAGTGATTTCCTAGCGGGAGAGGCGGACAATGAGCAGTTCTTC.

This clonotype appeared many times. This chain connects TRBV5-4 to TRBJ2-2; a weak D match, TRBD2 (6 bases). The V and J ends lost 0 bases and 5 bases respectively, with 8 bases between them. Per germline, CDR1 SGHNT and CDR2 YYREEE (reference sequence). The CDR3 has 14 residues. The CDR3 is CASSLVGGTGELFF. CDR3 in DNA: TGTGCCAGCAGCTTGGTCGGGGGTACCGGGGAGCTGTTTTTT.

This clonotype showed up many times. The V call is TRBV29-1, the J call TRBJ1-1; the D is unclear. Germline CDR1 SQVTM, CDR2 ANQGSEA. The V end lost 5 bases, the J end lost 1 base, and 5 bases lay between the germline ends. The CDR3 sequence is 11 residues long. CDR3 amino acids: CSVLGNTEAFF. CDR3 nucleotide sequence: TGCAGCGTTTTGGGGAACACTGAAGCTTTCTTT. Based on the CDR3 plus reference TRBV29-1 and TRBJ1-1, the full variable domain is SAVISQKPSRDICQRGTSLTIQCQVDSQVTMMFWYRQQPGQSLTLIATANQGSEATYESGFVIDKFPISRPNLTFSTLTVSNMSPEDSSIYLCSVLGNTEAFFGQGTRLTVV.

Ten or more counts support this clonotype. J is TRBJ2-4 and V is TRBV9; TRBD2 matches at 10 bases. The trim removed 0 bases at V and 8 bases at J, leaving 2 bases unmatched. CDR3 size: 14 residues. CDR1 is SGDLS, CDR2 YYNGEE, per germline. DNA of the CDR3: TGTGCCAGCAGCGTAGCCCTAGCGGGAGACATTCAGTACTTC. Its protein is CASSVALAGDIQYF.

This clonotype was observed at least ten times. The CDR3 DNA is TGTGCCAGCAGCCGCCAAGGGCAGGTCAGGGAAAAACTGTTTTTT. Its translation is CASSRQGQVREKLFF. The chain combines TRBV7-2 with TRBJ1-4; the D is unclear. This CDR3 comprises 15 residues. V was trimmed by 5 bases and J by 8 bases, leaving 18 bases between them. Germline assignment: CDR1 SGHTA and CDR2 FQGNSA.

At least ten counts were recorded for this clonotype. The V and J genes are TRBV7-2 and TRBJ2-3; D uncertain. Germline-derived CDR1 and CDR2 are SGHTA and FQGNSA. Between the trimmed V and J ends, which lost 1 base and 2 bases, there was a span of 7 bases. The CDR3 length is 14 residues. The CDR3 is CASSLDANTDTQYF. DNA for the CDR3: TGTGCCAGCAGCTTAGATGCTAACACAGATACGCAGTATTTT.

This clonotype showed up many times. J is TRBJ2-1 and V is TRBV2; maybe TRBD2 (7 bases). The CDR3 contains 15 residues. Per the germline V gene, CDR1 is SNHLY and CDR2 is FYNNEI. V lost 7 bases and J 3 bases, leaving 16 bases between the germline ends. The DNA of the CDR3 is TGTGCCAGCAAAACGAGGGGGGGAGACTACAATGAGCAGTTCTTC. As protein: CASKTRGGDYNEQFF.

This clonotype showed up many times. This chain joins TRBV29-1 and TRBJ1-5; D might be TRBD1 (6 bases). V was shortened by 6 bases and J by 7 bases, with 16 bases between the two germline ends. In germline, CDR1 is SQVTM, CDR2 ANQGSEA. This CDR3 contains 13 residues. CDR3 DNA sequence: TGCAGCGTCCAACAGGGTTTACAACAGCCCCAGCATTTT. Protein product: CSVQQGLQQPQHF.

This clonotype occurred a few times. This sequence joins TRBV7-2 and TRBJ1-5; D unclear. Germline V gene sequence: CDR1 SGHTA, CDR2 FQGNSA. V lost 5 bases to trimming and J lost 0 bases, with 11 bases between them. This CDR3 region has 15 residues. CDR3 coding DNA: TGTGCCAGCAGCCCTCGGGCCCTTAGCAATCAGCCCCAGCATTTT. Its protein product is CASSPRALSNQPQHF. Together with reference TRBV7-2 and TRBJ1-5, the CDR3 gives the full variable domain: GAGVSQSPSNKVTEKGKDVELRCDPISGHTALYWYRQSLGQGLEFLIYFQGNSAPDKSGLPSDRFSAERTGGSVSTLTIQRTQQEDSAVYLCASSPRALSNQPQHFGDGTRLSIL.

At least ten counts were recorded for this clonotype. The rearrangement links TRBV13 to TRBJ2-2; 14 bases map to TRBD2. The CDR3 is 19 residues long. J gave up 4 bases and V 5 bases, and 12 bases lay outside the gene matches. CDR1 and CDR2 from the germline V gene are PRHDT and FYEKMQ (reference sequence). The CDR3 is CASSAYIGTSGRGTGELFF. CDR3 sequence (DNA): TGTGCCAGCAGCGCATATATTGGGACTAGCGGGAGAGGCACCGGGGAGCTGTTTTTT.

This clonotype was seen repeatedly, ten times or more. This chain joins TRBV7-2 and TRBJ1-2; D is unresolved. V lost 3 bases, J lost 4 bases, and 15 bases lay in between. The CDR3 covers 15 residues. Germline assignment: CDR1 SGHTA and CDR2 FQGNSA. CDR3 in amino acids: CASSFSGTLAYGYTF. CDR3 DNA: TGTGCCAGCAGCTTTAGCGGAACATTGGCCTATGGCTACACCTTC.

A few counts support this clonotype. The chain recombines TRBV7-9 with TRBJ2-3; a possible D gene is TRBD2 (6 bases). The CDR3 is 12 residues long. Trimming took off 5 bases at V and 8 bases at J, with 11 bases between the two ends. Germline values: CDR1 SEHNR, CDR2 FQNEAQ (reference sequence). The CDR3 DNA is TGTGCCAGCAGCCATTTTAGCGGTACGCAGTATTTT. This encodes CASSHFSGTQYF.

The CDR3 nucleotides read TGCGCCAGCAGCTTGGGGGCAGAAGGCGGCTACACCTTC. Its protein product is CASSLGAEGGYTF. The chain employs TRBV5-1 and TRBJ1-2, with D unresolved. Trimming removed 0 bases at V and 8 bases at J, with 11 bases between. The CDR3 extends over 13 amino acids. Germline V CDR1 and CDR2: SGHRS, YFSETQ.

The chain is built from TRBV12-3 or TRBV12-4 and TRBJ1-5, with D unresolved. This CDR3 contains 12 residues. Trimming took off 5 bases at V and 9 bases at J, with 11 bases between the two ends. The CDR3 DNA is TGTGCCAGCAGTCCCGAAGGAATGCCCCAGCATTTT. Amino acids: CASSPEGMPQHF.

This clonotype was seen only a few times. The rearrangement links TRBV28 to TRBJ2-3; D is ambiguous. The CDR3 is 11 amino acids. The V gene lost 6 bases and the J gene lost 6 bases, with 7 bases spanning the gap. Germline loops: CDR1 MDHEN, CDR2 SYDVKM. The CDR3 region has the DNA TGTGCCAGCAGAACCCTTGATACGCAGTATTTT. Translated, it gives CASRTLDTQYF.

This clonotype is judged medium-sized. The chain employs TRBV7-2 and TRBJ2-7; 7 bases are shared with TRBD2. This CDR3 is 17 amino acids long. Germline CDR1 reads SGHTA; CDR2 reads FQGNSA. V lost 3 bases to trimming and J lost 1 base; unmatched junction nucleotides: 12. The CDR3 sequence is CASSLGSGGSSSYEQYF. Here the CDR3 DNA reads TGTGCCAGCAGCTTGGGTTCGGGCGGGAGTAGTTCCTACGAGCAGTACTTC.

This clonotype was detected a few times. The V and J genes are TRBV2 and TRBJ1-2; 8 bases line up with TRBD1. This CDR3 contains 13 residues. Germline values: CDR1 SNHLY, CDR2 FYNNEI. Trimming removed 6 bases from V and 6 bases from J; junction bases left unmatched: 6. The CDR3 bases are TGTGCCAGCAGCCGACAGGGGTTCGATGGCTACACCTTC. The encoded protein is CASSRQGFDGYTF.